This T cell receptor (beta chain) was sequenced for a study of cytotoxic CD8 clonotypes in ibrutinib-treated CLL. As for this clone: Its target is unknown.

This CDR3 has 15 residues. Germline V gene sequence: CDR1 SGHRS, CDR2 YFSETQ. V was pared by 4 bases and J by 7 bases, with 9 bases of the junction left unmatched. Profiling relied on immunoSEQ multiplex PCR, and the TCRdb table lists in-frame clones only, not all of them. The sample consists of fewer than 25,000 clones, roughly 75% of them appearing once. Study-level results: Age-matched healthy donor levels were exceeded by baseline clonality, which tracked circulating CD8+ T-cell counts.

V is TRBV5-1 and J is TRBJ2-2, with 8 bases that match TRBD1. The sequence came from a human donor with chronic lymphocytic leukemia. The sequences come from PBMCs, collected before ibrutinib treatment. CDR3 coding DNA: TGCGCCAGCAGCCTCACGGACAGGGTCGGCGGGGAGCTGTTTTTT. Residues: CASSLTDRVGGELFF.